These 7 T cell receptor beta chains came from one sample sequenced in a study of T cell changes during pregnancy in multiple sclerosis. The protocol was immunoSEQ multiplex PCR, while the TCRdb copy is restricted to in-frame clones and leaves out a portion. The sample holds about 72,000 clones; about 89% are singletons and the top ten take 0.65% to 1%. The sequences come from peripheral blood, collected in the second trimester of pregnancy. These TCRs come from a female donor with multiple sclerosis, enrolled in a pregnancy study.

The chain links TRBV19 to TRBJ2-2, with D unclear. CDR1 and CDR2 from the germline V gene are LNHDA and SQIVND (reference sequence). The CDR3 contains 13 residues. Trimming shortened V by 5 bases and J by 6 bases, and 10 bases separated the two germline ends. CDR3 DNA sequence: TGTGCCAGTAGTCTCAACATACCCGGGGAGCTGTTTTTT. Residues: CASSLNIPGELFF.

The J gene is TRBJ1-5, the V gene TRBV6-6, with D unresolved. The CDR3 is 14 residues long. Between the trimmed V and J ends, which lost 0 bases and 6 bases, there was a span of 9 bases. CDR1 is MNHNY and CDR2 is SVGAGI in the germline V gene (reference sequence). CDR3 sequence: CASSYSSGGQPQHF. The CDR3 DNA reads TGTGCCAGCAGTTACTCCAGCGGAGGTCAGCCCCAGCATTTT.

This clone was counted a single time. The chain joins TRBV7-9 to TRBJ1-1; D remains ambiguous. CDR1 SEHNR and CDR2 FQNEAQ come from the germline V gene (reference sequence). V lost 3 bases to trimming and J lost 1 base, with 12 bases between them. There are 15 residues in the CDR3. CDR3: CASSLLQPTNTEAFF. CDR3 in DNA: TGTGCCAGCAGCTTGTTACAGCCTACGAACACTGAAGCTTTCTTT.

This chain connects TRBV19 to TRBJ1-5; 8 bases match TRBD1. The germline V gene has CDR1 LNHDA and CDR2 SQIVND (reference sequence). The CDR3 is made up of 16 amino acids. Trimming at V came to 3 bases and at J to 1 base, leaving 5 bases not matched to a gene. The CDR3 sequence: CASSIDRGRSNQPQHF. The CDR3 coding sequence is TGTGCCAGTAGTATCGACAGGGGCCGGAGCAATCAGCCCCAGCATTTT. Together with reference TRBV19 and TRBJ1-5, the CDR3 gives the full variable domain: DGGITQSPKYLFRKEGQNVTLSCEQNLNHDAMYWYRQDPGQGLRLIYYSQIVNDFQKGDIAEGYSVSREKKESFPLTVTSAQKNPTAFYLCASSIDRGRSNQPQHFGDGTRLSIL.

This chain links TRBV6-6 with TRBJ2-5; D remains ambiguous. V was cut by 2 bases and J by 4 bases, with 8 bases left in between. This CDR3 is built from 13 residues. The V gene's germline CDR1 is MNHNY and CDR2 SVGAGI (reference sequence). The DNA of the CDR3 is TGTGCCAGCAGTTACGGTACTACAGAGACCCAGTACTTC. Its protein product is CASSYGTTETQYF.

This chain connects TRBV9 to TRBJ1-2, with 11 bases identical to TRBD1. The CDR3 runs 14 residues. Trimming took 0 bases from V and 8 from J; bases not matched to a gene: 3. CDR1 and CDR2 from the germline V gene are SGDLS and YYNGEE. CDR3 bases: TGTGCCAGCAGCGTAGTTAGGACAGGGGGCGGCTACACCTTC. Translating gives CASSVVRTGGGYTF.

J is TRBJ1-3 and V is TRBV9; D not resolved. CDR3 length equals 15 residues. The V end lost 3 bases, the J end lost 2 bases, and 12 bases lay between the germline ends. Germline V lookup: CDR1 SGDLS, CDR2 YYNGEE. CDR3 region: CASSGNLAAGNTIYF. CDR3 sequence (DNA): TGTGCCAGCAGCGGTAACCTGGCGGCTGGAAACACCATATATTTT. Looking up the rest from reference TRBV9 and TRBJ1-3 gives the full variable domain: DSGVTQTPKHLITATGQRVTLRCSPRSGDLSVYWYQQSLDQGLQFLIQYYNGEERAKGNILERFSAQQFPDLHSELNLSSLELGDSALYFCASSGNLAAGNTIYFGEGSWLTVV.